This is a list of T cell receptor beta chains from one sample in a study of OX40 agonist ivuxolimab in advanced cancers. Clones were sequenced by immunoSEQ multiplex PCR, and TCRdb holds only the in-frame ones, with some missing. The top ten clones hold about 0.99% of a sample with over 60,000 clones, 85% to 90% of them seen once. The sample was CD4+ or CD8+ T cells sorted from blood, taken in a trial of the OX40 agonist ivuxolimab. The receptor set was obtained from an adult with an advanced solid tumor such as melanoma, head and neck, liver or kidney cancer. CDR3s include the opening cysteine and the closing phenylalanine or tryptophan. D genes are given only for firm matches. Clone size is not always given. Where it is, it says once, few, many or a class for expanded clones.

cdr3_length: 15
v_call: TRBV19
clone_size: NA
d_call: NA
j_call: TRBJ1-1
cdr3_aa: CASSIRRSGNTEAFF
cdr3_nt: TGTGCCAGTAGTATCCGCAGATCGGGTAACACTGAAGCTTTCTTT

cdr3_length: 16
v_call: TRBV5-1
clone_size: NA
d_call: NA
j_call: TRBJ2-3
cdr3_aa: CASTIRGGGLTDTQYF
cdr3_nt: TGCGCCAGCACCATTAGAGGGGGTGGGCTCACAGATACGCAGTATTTT

cdr3_length: 15
v_call: TRBV7-2
clone_size: NA
d_call: NA
j_call: TRBJ1-5
cdr3_aa: CASSLVGLSNQPQHF
cdr3_nt: TGTGCCAGCAGCTTAGTGGGACTTAGCAATCAGCCCCAGCATTTT

cdr3_length: 15
v_call: TRBV9
clone_size: once
d_call: TRBD1
j_call: TRBJ2-7
cdr3_aa: CASSVGQGQGYEQYF
cdr3_nt: TGTGCCAGCAGCGTGGGACAGGGCCAAGGCTACGAGCAGTACTTC

cdr3_length: 12
v_call: TRBV7-9
clone_size: NA
d_call: TRBD1
j_call: TRBJ2-1
cdr3_aa: CASSPQGNEQFF
cdr3_nt: TGTGCCAGCAGCCCACAGGGGAATGAGCAGTTCTTC

cdr3_length: 14
v_call: TRBV6-4
clone_size: NA
d_call: TRBD1
j_call: TRBJ2-2
cdr3_aa: CASSVRTGSGELFF
cdr3_nt: TGTGCCAGCAGTGTACGGACAGGGTCCGGGGAGCTGTTTTTT

cdr3_length: 14
v_call: TRBV2
clone_size: NA
d_call: NA
j_call: TRBJ1-2
cdr3_aa: CASSPRDTNYGYTF
cdr3_nt: TGTGCCAGCAGCCCCCGGGACACTAACTATGGCTACACCTTC

cdr3_length: 15
v_call: TRBV7-9
clone_size: few
d_call: TRBD1
j_call: TRBJ1-5
cdr3_aa: CASSRTGLSNQPQHF
cdr3_nt: TGTGCCAGCAGTCGGACAGGACTTAGCAATCAGCCCCAGCATTTT

cdr3_length: 14
v_call: TRBV7-9
clone_size: NA
d_call: NA
j_call: TRBJ1-2
cdr3_aa: CASSPGAGNYGYTF
cdr3_nt: TGTGCCAGCAGCCCAGGGGCAGGAAACTATGGCTACACCTTC

cdr3_length: 14
v_call: TRBV18
clone_size: NA
d_call: NA
j_call: TRBJ2-1
cdr3_aa: CASSPRGDYNEQFF
cdr3_nt: TGTGCCAGCTCACCACGGGGAGACTACAATGAGCAGTTCTTC

cdr3_length: 16
v_call: TRBV11-2
clone_size: NA
d_call: NA
j_call: TRBJ1-3
cdr3_aa: CASSSLGGVSGNTIYF
cdr3_nt: TGTGCCAGCAGCTCCCTTGGAGGGGTCTCTGGAAACACCATATATTTT

cdr3_length: 13
v_call: TRBV7-9
clone_size: NA
d_call: NA
j_call: TRBJ2-1
cdr3_aa: CASSLDTPGFRFF
cdr3_nt: TGTGCCAGCAGCTTAGACACCCCCGGTTTCAGGTTCTTC

cdr3_length: 16
v_call: TRBV6-5
clone_size: NA
d_call: NA
j_call: TRBJ1-2
cdr3_aa: CASSYEQKPPNYGYTF
cdr3_nt: TGTGCCAGCAGTTACGAACAGAAGCCTCCTAACTATGGCTACACCTTC

cdr3_length: 16
v_call: TRBV6-5
clone_size: NA
d_call: TRBD2
j_call: TRBJ2-5
cdr3_aa: CASSYQAGGLWETQYF
cdr3_nt: TGTGCCAGCAGTTACCAAGCGGGAGGGTTATGGGAGACCCAGTACTTC

cdr3_length: 16
v_call: TRBV5-4
clone_size: NA
d_call: NA
j_call: TRBJ2-2
cdr3_aa: CASSLAMGSNTGELFF
cdr3_nt: TGTGCCAGCAGCTTGGCCATGGGCTCCAACACCGGGGAGCTGTTTTTT

cdr3_length: 13
v_call: TRBV27
clone_size: NA
d_call: NA
j_call: TRBJ2-7
cdr3_aa: CASSLRGGGEQYF
cdr3_nt: TGTGCCAGCAGTTTAAGGGGAGGGGGGGAGCAGTACTTC

cdr3_length: 17
v_call: TRBV7-9
clone_size: NA
d_call: TRBD2
j_call: TRBJ2-3
cdr3_aa: CASSPRLAGTSTDTQYF
cdr3_nt: TGTGCCAGCAGCCCCCGACTAGCGGGAACTAGCACAGATACGCAGTATTTT

cdr3_length: 15
v_call: TRBV6-5
clone_size: NA
d_call: NA
j_call: TRBJ1-6
cdr3_aa: CASRTGQGPNSPLHF
cdr3_nt: TGTGCCAGCAGGACCGGGCAGGGTCCTAATTCACCCCTCCACTTT

cdr3_length: 15
v_call: TRBV10-1
clone_size: NA
d_call: NA
j_call: TRBJ2-2
cdr3_aa: CASSAGVLNTGELFF
cdr3_nt: TGCGCCAGCAGTGCGGGGGTGCTTAACACCGGGGAGCTGTTTTTT

cdr3_length: 11
v_call: TRBV7-9
clone_size: NA
d_call: NA
j_call: TRBJ2-5
cdr3_aa: CASSLAETQYF
cdr3_nt: TGTGCCAGCAGCTTAGCAGAGACCCAGTACTTC

cdr3_length: 12
v_call: TRBV18
clone_size: NA
d_call: NA
j_call: TRBJ2-7
cdr3_aa: CASSLVGPEQYF
cdr3_nt: TGTGCCAGCTCACTAGTAGGTCCCGAGCAGTACTTC

cdr3_length: 12
v_call: TRBV28
clone_size: NA
d_call: NA
j_call: TRBJ1-2
cdr3_aa: CASSLTAYGYTF
cdr3_nt: TGTGCCAGCAGTTTGACGGCCTATGGCTACACCTTC

cdr3_length: 14
v_call: TRBV11-2
clone_size: NA
d_call: NA
j_call: TRBJ2-3
cdr3_aa: CASNSRGVVGTQYF
cdr3_nt: TGTGCCAGCAATTCCCGGGGAGTTGTCGGTACGCAGTATTTT

cdr3_length: 17
v_call: TRBV7-8
clone_size: once
d_call: TRBD1
j_call: TRBJ2-3
cdr3_aa: CASSPFRGQGIADTQYF
cdr3_nt: TGTGCCAGCAGCCCCTTCCGGGGACAGGGTATTGCAGATACGCAGTATTTT

cdr3_length: 13
v_call: TRBV25-1
clone_size: NA
d_call: NA
j_call: TRBJ1-5
cdr3_aa: CASRETDDQPQHF
cdr3_nt: TGTGCCAGCAGGGAGACGGATGATCAGCCCCAGCATTTT

cdr3_length: 17
v_call: TRBV14
clone_size: NA
d_call: NA
j_call: TRBJ2-7
cdr3_aa: CASPLGFGFPLLNEQYF
cdr3_nt: TGTGCCAGCCCCTTAGGGTTTGGGTTTCCGCTTTTGAACGAGCAGTACTTC

cdr3_length: 14
v_call: TRBV19
clone_size: NA
d_call: TRBD1
j_call: TRBJ1-6
cdr3_aa: CASSKDRGLHTLHF
cdr3_nt: TGTGCCAGTAGTAAAGACAGGGGCTTGCACACCCTCCACTTT

cdr3_length: 13
v_call: TRBV18
clone_size: once
d_call: NA
j_call: TRBJ1-1
cdr3_aa: CASSPLGDTEAFF
cdr3_nt: TGTGCCAGCTCACCATTAGGGGATACTGAAGCTTTCTTT

cdr3_length: 18
v_call: TRBV5-6
clone_size: NA
d_call: TRBD1
j_call: TRBJ1-3
cdr3_aa: CASVLSGQGVTSGNTIYF
cdr3_nt: TGTGCCAGCGTGCTTTCGGGACAGGGGGTTACCTCTGGAAACACCATATATTTT

cdr3_length: 16
v_call: TRBV19
clone_size: NA
d_call: TRBD1
j_call: TRBJ1-2
cdr3_aa: CASSTGTAKINYGYTF
cdr3_nt: TGTGCCAGTAGTACTGGGACAGCAAAGATTAACTATGGCTACACCTTC

cdr3_length: 14
v_call: TRBV5-4
clone_size: NA
d_call: NA
j_call: TRBJ1-2
cdr3_aa: CASSLVGHLEGYTF
cdr3_nt: TGTGCCAGCAGCTTGGTAGGGCACTTGGAGGGCTACACCTTC

cdr3_length: 14
v_call: TRBV19
clone_size: NA
d_call: NA
j_call: TRBJ2-3
cdr3_aa: CASSIDFSTDTQYF
cdr3_nt: TGTGCCAGTAGTATAGATTTTAGCACAGATACGCAGTATTTT

cdr3_length: 14
v_call: TRBV5-3
clone_size: NA
d_call: NA
j_call: TRBJ1-3
cdr3_aa: CARRQTASGNTIYF
cdr3_nt: TGTGCCAGAAGACAGACAGCCTCTGGAAACACCATATATTTT

cdr3_length: 17
v_call: TRBV10-3
clone_size: NA
d_call: TRBD1
j_call: TRBJ2-2
cdr3_aa: CAISVSRQGTNTGELFF
cdr3_nt: TGTGCCATCAGCGTTTCCCGACAGGGGACGAACACCGGGGAGCTGTTTTTT

cdr3_length: 14
v_call: TRBV7-9
clone_size: NA
d_call: TRBD1
j_call: TRBJ1-2
cdr3_aa: CASSFTGTGDGYTF
cdr3_nt: TGTGCCAGCAGCTTCACCGGGACAGGGGATGGCTACACCTTC

cdr3_length: 14
v_call: TRBV6-1
clone_size: NA
d_call: NA
j_call: TRBJ1-4
cdr3_aa: CASTYRGRVEKLFF
cdr3_nt: TGTGCCAGCACCTACCGGGGGAGGGTCGAAAAACTGTTTTTT

cdr3_length: 14
v_call: TRBV13
clone_size: NA
d_call: TRBD1
j_call: TRBJ2-5
cdr3_aa: CASSSRGPGETQYF
cdr3_nt: TGTGCCAGCAGCTCGAGGGGGCCGGGAGAGACCCAGTACTTC

cdr3_length: 15
v_call: TRBV28
clone_size: NA
d_call: TRBD1
j_call: TRBJ1-2
cdr3_aa: CASSPSDRVWYGYTF
cdr3_nt: TGTGCCAGCAGCCCTTCGGACAGGGTTTGGTATGGCTACACCTTC

cdr3_length: 14
v_call: TRBV28
clone_size: NA
d_call: TRBD1
j_call: TRBJ2-5
cdr3_aa: CASRATGFRETQYF
cdr3_nt: TGTGCCAGCAGGGCGACAGGGTTCAGGGAGACCCAGTACTTC

cdr3_length: 15
v_call: TRBV27
clone_size: NA
d_call: TRBD1
j_call: TRBJ1-6
cdr3_aa: CASSLSAGGGSPLHF
cdr3_nt: TGTGCCAGCAGTTTGTCGGCAGGGGGTGGGTCACCCCTCCACTTT

cdr3_length: 13
v_call: TRBV5-1
clone_size: few
d_call: NA
j_call: TRBJ1-1
cdr3_aa: CASSLGGDTEAFF
cdr3_nt: TGCGCCAGCAGCTTGGGAGGGGACACTGAAGCTTTCTTT